The clone carrying this T cell receptor (beta chain) was observed a handful of times. This sample was taken from a study of T cell changes during pregnancy in multiple sclerosis. CDR1 and CDR2 from the germline V gene are MNHNS and SASEGT. The CDR3 contains 15 residues. The V end lost 1 base, the J end lost 1 base, and 10 bases lay between the germline ends. Profiled with immunoSEQ multiplex PCR; TCRdb holds only in-frame clones, not every one. Of about 33,000 clones in the sample, 91% were seen once. Sequenced here: CD4+ T cells from peripheral blood mononuclear cells, sampled in the third trimester of pregnancy. This sequence joins TRBV6-1 and TRBJ1-2; D gene unclear. The TCR originated in a female donor in good health, enrolled as a control in a pregnancy study. The CDR3 loop is CASSEELGSNYGYTF. The DNA for the CDR3 is TGTGCCAGCAGTGAAGAATTGGGCAGTAACTATGGCTACACCTTC.